This note documents a single T cell receptor (beta chain) sequence. Measured with immunoSEQ multiplex PCR; TCRdb has only the in-frame clones, and not every one. The sample holds about 45,000 clones; 86% are singletons and the top ten take around 2.5%. The sample originates from a study of T cell clones after liver transplantation. The CDR3 covers 18 residues. CDR1 and CDR2 from the germline V gene are KGHSH and LQKENI. The V end was cut by 2 bases, the J end by 0 bases, with 14 bases between. This sequence joins TRBV18 and TRBJ1-6, with D possibly TRBD1 on 6 matching bases. The specimen was CD4+ T cells from blood, collected 24 months after liver transplant. This receptor was taken from a human patient who received a liver transplant. Some T cells may be graft donor cells. CDR3 residues: CASSPSRGLLSYNSPLHF. CDR3 in DNA: TGTGCCAGCTCACCATCCAGGGGCCTCCTCTCCTATAATTCACCCCTCCACTTT.